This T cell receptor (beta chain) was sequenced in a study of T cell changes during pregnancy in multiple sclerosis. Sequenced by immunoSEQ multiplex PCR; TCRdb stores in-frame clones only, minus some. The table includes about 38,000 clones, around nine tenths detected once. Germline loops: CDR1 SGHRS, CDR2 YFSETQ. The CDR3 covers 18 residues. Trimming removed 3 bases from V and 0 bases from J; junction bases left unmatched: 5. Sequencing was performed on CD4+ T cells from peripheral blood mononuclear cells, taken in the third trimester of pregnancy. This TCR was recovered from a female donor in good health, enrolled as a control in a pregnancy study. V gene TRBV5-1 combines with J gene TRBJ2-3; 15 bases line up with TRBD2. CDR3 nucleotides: TGCGCCAGCAGCTCGGGACTAGCGGGGGGTCCAAGCACAGATACGCAGTATTTT. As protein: CASSSGLAGGPSTDTQYF.